What follows are 12 T cell receptor beta chains derived from one specimen sequenced in a study of CD8 T cells in ankylosing spondylitis (dated by TCRdb to 2015 to 2018). Library preparation was by 5' RACE. For sequencing, an Illumina HiSeq 2500 was employed. TCRdb's own reprocessing of the public reads used fastp at Q25 and MiXCR and kept productive beta chains. CDR3 protein duplicates are merged, each entry listing the most common genes and DNA. Recorded for this sample are about 36,000 distinct CDR3 sequences; 13% of them occurred a single time. The top ten clones comprise around 33% of the sample. The sequenced sample was synovial fluid, either unsorted or a sorted T cell fraction (not recorded which). The receptors come from a male donor with ankylosing spondylitis.

The chain employs TRBV7-8 and TRBJ2-5, with 8 bases that match TRBD2. V lost 0 bases to trimming and J lost 4 bases; unmatched junction nucleotides: 13. The germline V gene has CDR1 SGHVS and CDR2 FQNEAQ. The CDR3 is 18 residues long. The CDR3 DNA reads as TGTGCCAGCAGCTTAGCCAGGACTAGCCCAGGGAGGAGAGAGACCCAGTACTTC. It is translated as CASSLARTSPGRRETQYF.

This clonotype turned up a few times. This chain connects TRBV6-4 to TRBJ2-3, with D unclear. Trimming took 3 bases from V and 5 from J, leaving 6 bases between them. This CDR3 region has 12 residues. Germline CDR1 reads MRHNA; CDR2 reads SNTAGT. The CDR3 loop is CASSDGEDTQYF. CDR3 sequence (DNA): TGTGCCAGCAGTGATGGGGAAGATACGCAGTATTTT.

The chain uses TRBV20-1 and TRBJ1-4; D ambiguous. Germline assignment: CDR1 DFQATT and CDR2 SNEGSKA (reference sequence). The CDR3 contains 12 residues. V lost 8 bases and J lost 5, with 12 bases in between. The CDR3 DNA follows: TGCAGTATTGGGCAGGAGAATGAAAAACTGTTTTTT. It specifies CSIGQENEKLFF.

This clonotype was seen at least ten times. This chain uses TRBV6-2 or TRBV6-3 with TRBJ2-1, with 9 bases aligning to TRBD2. CDR3 length equals 15 residues. CDR1 and CDR2 (germline): MNHEY, SVGEGT. Trimming cost V 0 bases and J 8 bases; bases outside gene matches: 5. The DNA of the CDR3 is TGTGCCAGCAGTTACTCTGGCGGGGGGGCGGATGAGCAGTTCTTC. Its protein product is CASSYSGGGADEQFF.

This clonotype has just a few counts. V usage is TRBV7-9 and J usage is TRBJ1-2; 7 bases are a match to TRBD1. V dropped 5 bases and J dropped 4; count of bases not matched to a gene: 7. The CDR3 covers 14 residues. The germline gives CDR1 SEHNR, CDR2 FQNEAQ (reference sequence). CDR3 in amino acids: CASSRAGGPYGYTF. CDR3 bases: TGTGCCAGCAGCCGGGCAGGGGGACCCTATGGCTACACCTTC.

The rearrangement joins TRBV7-6 to TRBJ2-1; no clear D gene. Germline CDR1 and CDR2: SGHVS and FNYEAQ. The CDR3 consists of 14 residues. Trimming stripped 4 bases from V and 0 bases from J, with 7 bases between. The CDR3 sequence: CASSSSNSYNEQFF. In DNA form, the CDR3 reads TGTGCCAGCAGCTCCTCCAACTCCTACAATGAGCAGTTCTTC.

In this sample, this clonotype turned up a few times. V and J are TRBV3-1 and TRBJ2-1; D is possibly TRBD2 (6 bases). The CDR3 length is 15 residues. Trimming removed 2 bases at V and 5 bases at J, with 13 bases between. CDR1 and CDR2 from the germline V gene are LGHDT and YNNKEL (reference sequence). The chain's CDR3 is CASSQHRDSNNEQFF. The CDR3 DNA follows: TGTGCCAGCAGCCAACACCGGGACTCAAACAATGAGCAGTTCTTC.

Many counts were recorded for this clonotype. The chain couples TRBV19 to TRBJ1-5, with no clear D. Germline V gene sequence: CDR1 LNHDA, CDR2 SQIVND (reference sequence). Trimming shortened V by 7 bases and J by 6 bases, and 13 bases separated the two germline ends. This CDR3 has 13 amino acids. CDR3 DNA sequence: TGTGCCAGTACCCCCTTTATGGGTCAGCCCCAGCATTTT. This translates into CASTPFMGQPQHF.

The V and J genes are TRBV20-1 and TRBJ2-7; D gene ambiguous. This CDR3 is 13 amino acids long. Trimming removed 3 bases at V and 0 bases at J, with 9 bases between. The germline CDR1 and CDR2 sequences are DFQATT and SNEGSKA (reference sequence). The CDR3: CSARRRNSYEQYF. The CDR3 DNA is TGCAGTGCTAGGAGACGGAACTCCTACGAGCAGTACTTC.

The chain joins TRBV28 to TRBJ2-1, with TRBD2 matching over 11 bases. Germline values: CDR1 MDHEN, CDR2 SYDVKM. This CDR3 spans 15 amino acids. Trimming took 4 bases from V and 5 from J; bases not matched to a gene: 4. CDR3: CASSWLAGGNNEQFF. The CDR3 DNA reads as TGTGCCAGCAGTTGGCTAGCGGGGGGAAACAATGAGCAGTTCTTC.

In this sample, this clonotype turned up many times. V usage is TRBV3-1 and J usage is TRBJ1-2; 9 positions match TRBD1. V gave up 3 bases and J gave up 2 bases; unmatched junction bases: 7. Germline lookup yields CDR1 LGHDT and CDR2 YNNKEL (reference sequence). The CDR3 spans 16 residues. CDR3 sequence (DNA): TGTGCCAGCAGCCAGGACACAGGGGGCCCGAACTATGGCTACACCTTC. Protein sequence: CASSQDTGGPNYGYTF.

This clonotype was observed a handful of times. The genes are TRBV20-1 and TRBJ1-2; possibly TRBD1 for D (5 bases). The CDR3 totals 13 residues. Germline CDR1 reads DFQATT; CDR2 reads SNEGSKA (reference sequence). The CDR3 sequence: CTTYGGGIYGYTF. The CDR3 DNA follows: TGCACTACCTACGGGGGGGGGATCTATGGCTACACCTTC.